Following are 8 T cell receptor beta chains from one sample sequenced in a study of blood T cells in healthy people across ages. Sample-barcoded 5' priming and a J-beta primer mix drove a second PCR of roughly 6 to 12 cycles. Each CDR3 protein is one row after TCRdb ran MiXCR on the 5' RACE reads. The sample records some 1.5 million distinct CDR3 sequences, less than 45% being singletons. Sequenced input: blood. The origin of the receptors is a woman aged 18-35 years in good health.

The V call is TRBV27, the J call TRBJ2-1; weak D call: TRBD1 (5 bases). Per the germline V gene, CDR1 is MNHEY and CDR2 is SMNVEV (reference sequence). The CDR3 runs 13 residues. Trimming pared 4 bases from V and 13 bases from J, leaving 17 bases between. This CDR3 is CASSWATDDRQFF. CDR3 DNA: TGTGCCAGCAGTTGGGCGACGGACGACAGACAGTTCTTC.

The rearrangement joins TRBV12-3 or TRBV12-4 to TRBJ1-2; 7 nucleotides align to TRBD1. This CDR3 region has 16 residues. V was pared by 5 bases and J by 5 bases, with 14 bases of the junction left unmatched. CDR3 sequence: CASSLPRKDRRYGYTF. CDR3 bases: TGTGCCAGCAGTCTCCCCCGCAAGGACAGGCGGTATGGCTACACCTTC.

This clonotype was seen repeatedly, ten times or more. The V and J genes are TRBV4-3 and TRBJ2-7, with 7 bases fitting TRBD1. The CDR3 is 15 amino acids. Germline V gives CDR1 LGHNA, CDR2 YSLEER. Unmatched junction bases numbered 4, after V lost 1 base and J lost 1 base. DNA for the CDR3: TGCGCCAGCAGCCAAGCCGGACAGGAATCCTACGAGCAGTACTTC. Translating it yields CASSQAGQESYEQYF.

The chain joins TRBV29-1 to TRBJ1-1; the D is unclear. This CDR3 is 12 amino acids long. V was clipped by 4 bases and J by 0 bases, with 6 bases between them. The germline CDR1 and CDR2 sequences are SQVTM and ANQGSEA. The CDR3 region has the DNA TGCAGCGTTGGATTACTGAACACTGAAGCTTTCTTT. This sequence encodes CSVGLLNTEAFF.

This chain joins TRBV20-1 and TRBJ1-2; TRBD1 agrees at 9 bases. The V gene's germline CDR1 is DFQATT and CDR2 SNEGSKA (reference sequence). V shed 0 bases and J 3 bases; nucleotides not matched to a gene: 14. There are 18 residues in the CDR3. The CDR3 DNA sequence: TGCAGTGCTAGAGATCGAATAAGGGGACAGGGTTCTGACTATGGCTACACCTTC. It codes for CSARDRIRGQGSDYGYTF.

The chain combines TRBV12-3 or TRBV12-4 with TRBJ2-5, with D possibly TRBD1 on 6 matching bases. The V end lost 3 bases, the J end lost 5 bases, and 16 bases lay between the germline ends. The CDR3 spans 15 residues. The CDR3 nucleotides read TGTGCCAGCAGTTTCAACAGGGTTCTGGGTGAGACCCAGTACTTC. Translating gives CASSFNRVLGETQYF.

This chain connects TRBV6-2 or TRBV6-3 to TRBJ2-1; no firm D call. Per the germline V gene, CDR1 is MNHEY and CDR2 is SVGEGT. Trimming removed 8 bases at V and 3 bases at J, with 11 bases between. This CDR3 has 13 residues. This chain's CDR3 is CASLDDIYNEQFF. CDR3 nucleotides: TGTGCCAGCCTTGATGACATCTACAATGAGCAGTTCTTC.

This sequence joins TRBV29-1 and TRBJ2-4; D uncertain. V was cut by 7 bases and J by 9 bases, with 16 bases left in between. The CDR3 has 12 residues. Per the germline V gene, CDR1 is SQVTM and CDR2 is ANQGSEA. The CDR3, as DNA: TGCAGCGGAGAAGGGCCTAAGGGCATTCAGTACTTC. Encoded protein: CSGEGPKGIQYF. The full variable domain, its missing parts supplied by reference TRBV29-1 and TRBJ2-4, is SAVISQKPSRDICQRGTSLTIQCQVDSQVTMMFWYRQQPGQSLTLIATANQGSEATYESGFVIDKFPISRPNLTFSTLTVSNMSPEDSSIYLCSGEGPKGIQYFGAGTRLSVL.